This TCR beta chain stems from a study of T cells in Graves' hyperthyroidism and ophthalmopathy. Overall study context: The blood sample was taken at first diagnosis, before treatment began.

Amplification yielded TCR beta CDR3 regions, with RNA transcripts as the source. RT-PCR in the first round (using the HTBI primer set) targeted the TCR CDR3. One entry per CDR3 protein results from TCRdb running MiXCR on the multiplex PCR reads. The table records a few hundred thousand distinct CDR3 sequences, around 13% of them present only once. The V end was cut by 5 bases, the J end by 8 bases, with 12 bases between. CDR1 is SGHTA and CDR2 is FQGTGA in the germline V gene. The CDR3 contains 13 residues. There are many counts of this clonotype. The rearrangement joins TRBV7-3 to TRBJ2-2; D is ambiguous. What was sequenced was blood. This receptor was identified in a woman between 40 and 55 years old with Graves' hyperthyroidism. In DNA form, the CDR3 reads TGTGCCAGCAGCCACCCCCCGAAAGGGGAGCTGTTTTTT. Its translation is CASSHPPKGELFF.